This T cell receptor beta chain was observed in a study of T cells in narcolepsy. Overall study: Healthy controls were enrolled alongside patients with narcolepsy type 1 or type 2. Notes on the study in general: No autoreactive T cell clone sequences appeared in some memory CD4+ repertoires. Same-patient CSF and blood CD4+ T cell clonotypes included HCRT-specific and TRIB2-specific autoreactive ones.

Remarks on this clone: The antigen is undetermined.

Generated by immunoSEQ multiplex PCR, the TCRdb table keeps only in-frame clones and is missing some. The sample includes around 28,000 clones, roughly 78% seen only once; the top ten take roughly 1.2%. This CDR3 is built from 13 residues. Germline V CDR1 and CDR2: SGDLS, YYNGEE. V was pared by 0 bases and J by 6 bases, with 10 bases between. This sequence was found in a human donor with narcolepsy. V usage is TRBV9 and J usage is TRBJ2-7; perhaps TRBD2 as D (6 bases). The sample consisted of CD45RA- memory CD4+ T cells from PBMCs. The CDR3 sequence is CASSVGPGSEQYF. The CDR3 region has the DNA TGTGCCAGCAGCGTAGGGCCCGGGAGCGAGCAGTACTTC. Looking up the rest from reference TRBV9 and TRBJ2-7 gives the full variable domain: DSGVTQTPKHLITATGQRVTLRCSPRSGDLSVYWYQQSLDQGLQFLIQYYNGEERAKGNILERFSAQQFPDLHSELNLSSLELGDSALYFCASSVGPGSEQYFGPGTRLTVT.